One sample yielded the 2 T cell receptor beta chains listed below, sequenced in a study of blood T cell repertoires in COVID-19. Profiled with immunoSEQ multiplex PCR; TCRdb holds only in-frame clones, not every one. Among more than 300,000 clones, about nine tenths were seen once, and the ten largest hold 6% to 8.5%. The sample comprised peripheral blood. The origin of the receptors is a woman in her seventies with COVID-19, enrolled during active disease.

The rearrangement joins TRBV4-1 to TRBJ2-5; D might be TRBD1 (6 bases). CDR3 length equals 13 residues. V lost 4 bases to trimming and J lost 2 bases, with 8 bases between them. CDR1 is MGHRA and CDR2 is YSYEKL in the germline V gene. As DNA, the CDR3 is TGCGCCAGCAGCCCGGACAGTCAAGAGACCCAGTACTTC. Protein product: CASSPDSQETQYF.

This CDR3 reads CASRDSSRETQYF. CDR3 in DNA: TGTGCCAGCAGGGACTCGAGTAGGGAGACCCAGTACTTC. V usage is TRBV6-5 and J usage is TRBJ2-5; a weak D match, TRBD2 (5 bases). Germline CDR1 reads MNHEY; CDR2 reads SVGAGI. The CDR3 totals 13 residues. V shed 6 bases and J shed 5 bases, with 13 bases lying between them.